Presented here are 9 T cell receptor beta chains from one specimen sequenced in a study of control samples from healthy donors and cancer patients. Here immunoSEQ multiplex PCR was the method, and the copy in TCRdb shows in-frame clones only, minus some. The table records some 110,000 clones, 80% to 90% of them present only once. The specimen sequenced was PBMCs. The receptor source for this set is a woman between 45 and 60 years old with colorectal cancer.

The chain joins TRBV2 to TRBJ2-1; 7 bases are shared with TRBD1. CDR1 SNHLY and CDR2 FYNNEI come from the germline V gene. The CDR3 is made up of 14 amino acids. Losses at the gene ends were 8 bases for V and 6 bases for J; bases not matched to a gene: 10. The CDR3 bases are TGTGCCAGCCCGGGTAGGGGGCGCCTCAATGAGCAGTTCTTC. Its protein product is CASPGRGRLNEQFF.

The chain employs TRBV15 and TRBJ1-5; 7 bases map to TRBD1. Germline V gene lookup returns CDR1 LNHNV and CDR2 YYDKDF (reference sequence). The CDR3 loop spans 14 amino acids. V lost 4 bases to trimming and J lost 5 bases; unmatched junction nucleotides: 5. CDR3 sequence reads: CATSTRQGHQPQHF. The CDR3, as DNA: TGTGCCACCAGCACACGACAGGGTCATCAGCCCCAGCATTTT.

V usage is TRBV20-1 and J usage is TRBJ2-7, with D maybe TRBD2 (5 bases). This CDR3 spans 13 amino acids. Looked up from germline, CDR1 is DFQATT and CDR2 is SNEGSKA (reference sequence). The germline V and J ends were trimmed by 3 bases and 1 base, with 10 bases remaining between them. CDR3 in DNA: TGCAGTGCTAGTCGTGGAGGATCCTACGAGCAGTACTTC. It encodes CSASRGGSYEQYF.

This CDR3 reads CASSEVEVSPQHF. The DNA for the CDR3 is TGTGCCAGCAGTGAAGTTGAGGTTTCGCCCCAGCATTTT. The chain has TRBV6-1 and TRBJ1-5; D gene ambiguous. V shed 1 base and J shed 9 bases, with 10 bases lying between them. This CDR3 has 13 residues. The germline gives CDR1 MNHNS, CDR2 SASEGT.

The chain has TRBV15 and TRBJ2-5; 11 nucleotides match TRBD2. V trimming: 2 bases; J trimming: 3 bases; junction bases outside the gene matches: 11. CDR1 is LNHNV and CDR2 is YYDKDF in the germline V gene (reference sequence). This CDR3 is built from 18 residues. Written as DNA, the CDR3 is TGTGCCACCAGCAGATCGCCCAGGGGACTAGCGGTAAAAGAGACCCAGTACTTC. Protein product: CATSRSPRGLAVKETQYF.

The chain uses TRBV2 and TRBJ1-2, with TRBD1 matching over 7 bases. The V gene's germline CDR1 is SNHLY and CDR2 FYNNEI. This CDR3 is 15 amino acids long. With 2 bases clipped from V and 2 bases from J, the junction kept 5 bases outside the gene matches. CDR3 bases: TGTGCCAGCAGTGAAAAGGCCAGGGGGAACTATGGCTACACCTTC. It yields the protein CASSEKARGNYGYTF. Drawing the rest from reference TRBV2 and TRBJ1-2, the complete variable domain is EPEVTQTPSHQVTQMGQEVILRCVPISNHLYFYWYRQILGQKVEFLVSFYNNEISEKSEIFDDQFSVERPDGSNFTLKIRSTKLEDSAMYFCASSEKARGNYGYTFGSGTRLTVV.

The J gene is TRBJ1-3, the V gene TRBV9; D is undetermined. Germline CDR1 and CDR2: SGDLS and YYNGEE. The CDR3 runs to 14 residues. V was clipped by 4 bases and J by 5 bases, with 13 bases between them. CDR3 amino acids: CASSHDYLRNTIYF. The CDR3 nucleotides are TGTGCCAGCAGCCACGACTACCTTCGAAACACCATATATTTT.

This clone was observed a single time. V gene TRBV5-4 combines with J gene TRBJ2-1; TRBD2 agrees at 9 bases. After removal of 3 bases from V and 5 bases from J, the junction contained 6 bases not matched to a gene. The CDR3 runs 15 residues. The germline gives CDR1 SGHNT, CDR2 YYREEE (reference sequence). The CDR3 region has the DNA TGTGCCAGCAGCTCCGGGACTAGCTGGAACAATGAGCAGTTCTTC. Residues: CASSSGTSWNNEQFF.

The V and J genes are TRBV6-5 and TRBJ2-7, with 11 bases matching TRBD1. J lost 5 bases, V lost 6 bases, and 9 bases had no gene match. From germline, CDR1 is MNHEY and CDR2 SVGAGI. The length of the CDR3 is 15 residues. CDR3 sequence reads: CASRRLGQGAHEQYF. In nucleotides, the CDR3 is TGTGCCAGCAGACGACTTGGACAGGGGGCCCACGAGCAGTACTTC.